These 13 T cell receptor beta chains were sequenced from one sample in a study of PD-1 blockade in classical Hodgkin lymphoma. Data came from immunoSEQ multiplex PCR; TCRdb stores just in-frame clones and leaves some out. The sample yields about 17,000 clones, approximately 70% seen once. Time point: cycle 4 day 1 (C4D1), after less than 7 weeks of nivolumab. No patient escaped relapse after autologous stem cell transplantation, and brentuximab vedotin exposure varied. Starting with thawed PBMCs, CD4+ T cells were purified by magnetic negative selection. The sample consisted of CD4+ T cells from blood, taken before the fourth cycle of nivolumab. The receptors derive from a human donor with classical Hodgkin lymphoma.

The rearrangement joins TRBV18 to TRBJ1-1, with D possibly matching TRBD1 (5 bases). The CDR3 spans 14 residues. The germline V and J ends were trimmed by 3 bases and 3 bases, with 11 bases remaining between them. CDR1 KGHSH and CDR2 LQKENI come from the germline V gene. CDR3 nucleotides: TGTGCCAGCTCACCGTATGTAGGGGACACTGAAGCTTTCTTT. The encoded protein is CASSPYVGDTEAFF.

The CDR3 is CASSLGRGTPQHF. The DNA of the CDR3 is TGTGCCAGCAGCTTAGGGCGGGGAACGCCCCAGCATTTT. The V and J genes are TRBV7-9 and TRBJ1-5; D uncertain. CDR1 and CDR2 from the germline V gene are SEHNR and FQNEAQ (reference sequence). The CDR3 consists of 13 residues. Between the trimmed V and J ends, which lost 1 base and 9 bases, there was a span of 10 bases.

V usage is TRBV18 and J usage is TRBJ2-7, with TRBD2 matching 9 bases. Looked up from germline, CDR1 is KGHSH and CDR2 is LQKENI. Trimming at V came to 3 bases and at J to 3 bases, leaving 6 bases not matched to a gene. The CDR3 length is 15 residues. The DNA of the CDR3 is TGTGCCAGCTCACCGGGACTAGCCACGAACTACGAGCAGTACTTC. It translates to CASSPGLATNYEQYF.

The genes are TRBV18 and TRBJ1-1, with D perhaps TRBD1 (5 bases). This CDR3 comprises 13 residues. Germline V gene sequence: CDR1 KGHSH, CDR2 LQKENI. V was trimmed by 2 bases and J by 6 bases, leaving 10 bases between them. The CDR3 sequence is CASSPGAASEAFF. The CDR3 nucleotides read TGTGCCAGCTCACCAGGGGCGGCCTCTGAAGCTTTCTTT.

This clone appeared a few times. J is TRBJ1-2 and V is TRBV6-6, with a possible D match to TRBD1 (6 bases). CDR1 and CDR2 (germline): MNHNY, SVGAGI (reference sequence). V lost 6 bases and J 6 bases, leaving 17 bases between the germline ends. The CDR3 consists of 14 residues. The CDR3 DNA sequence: TGTGCCAGCAGCCCCGAGGGGGTTGGGAATGGCTACACCTTC. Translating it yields CASSPEGVGNGYTF.

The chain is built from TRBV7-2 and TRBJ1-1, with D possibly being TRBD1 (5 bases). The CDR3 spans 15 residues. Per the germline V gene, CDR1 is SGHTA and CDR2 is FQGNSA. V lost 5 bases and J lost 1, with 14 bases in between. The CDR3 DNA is TGTGCCAGCAGCCGCACCGGGACTGGGAACACTGAAGCTTTCTTT. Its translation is CASSRTGTGNTEAFF. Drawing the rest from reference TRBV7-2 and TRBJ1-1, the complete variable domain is GAGVSQSPSNKVTEKGKDVELRCDPISGHTALYWYRQSLGQGLEFLIYFQGNSAPDKSGLPSDRFSAERTGGSVSTLTIQRTQQEDSAVYLCASSRTGTGNTEAFFGQGTRLTVV.

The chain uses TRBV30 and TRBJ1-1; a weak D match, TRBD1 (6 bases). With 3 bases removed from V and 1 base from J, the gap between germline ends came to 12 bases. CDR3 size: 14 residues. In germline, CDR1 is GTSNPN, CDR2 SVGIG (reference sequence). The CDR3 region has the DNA TGTGCCTGGAGCGAGGGGGTGGCGAACACTGAAGCTTTCTTT. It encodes CAWSEGVANTEAFF.

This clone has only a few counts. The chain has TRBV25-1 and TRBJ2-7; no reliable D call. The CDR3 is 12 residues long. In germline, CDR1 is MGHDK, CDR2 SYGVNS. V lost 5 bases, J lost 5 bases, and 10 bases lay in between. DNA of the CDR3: TGTGCCAGCAGTACCCGTGGGGACGAGCAGTACTTC. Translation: CASSTRGDEQYF.

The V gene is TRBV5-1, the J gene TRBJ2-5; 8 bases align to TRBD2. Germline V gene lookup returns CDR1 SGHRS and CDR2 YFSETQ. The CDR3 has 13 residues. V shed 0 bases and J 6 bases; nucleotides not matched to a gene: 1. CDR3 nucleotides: TGCGCCAGCAGCTTGGTAGCGGGACAGACCCAGTACTTC. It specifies CASSLVAGQTQYF.

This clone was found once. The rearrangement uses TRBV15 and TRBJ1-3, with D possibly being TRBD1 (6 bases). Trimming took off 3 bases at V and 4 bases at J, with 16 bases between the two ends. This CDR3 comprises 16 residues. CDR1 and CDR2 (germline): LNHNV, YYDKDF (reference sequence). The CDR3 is CATSRVGGSHGNTIYF. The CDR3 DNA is TGTGCCACCAGCAGGGTCGGGGGCTCACACGGAAACACCATATATTTT.

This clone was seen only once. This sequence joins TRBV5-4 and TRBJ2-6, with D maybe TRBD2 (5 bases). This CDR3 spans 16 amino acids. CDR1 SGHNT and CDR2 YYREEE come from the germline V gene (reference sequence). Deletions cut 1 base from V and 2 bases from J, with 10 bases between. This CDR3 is CASSLPRGTGANVLTF. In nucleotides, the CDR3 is TGTGCCAGCAGCTTGCCGCGAGGGACTGGGGCCAACGTCCTGACTTTC.

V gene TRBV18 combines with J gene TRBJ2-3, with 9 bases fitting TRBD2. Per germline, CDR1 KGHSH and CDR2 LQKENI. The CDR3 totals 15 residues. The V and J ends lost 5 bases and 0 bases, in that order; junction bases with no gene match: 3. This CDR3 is CASSAGLASTDTQYF. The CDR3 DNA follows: TGTGCCAGCTCAGCGGGACTAGCCAGCACAGATACGCAGTATTTT. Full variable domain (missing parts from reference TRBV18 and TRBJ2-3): NAGVMQNPRHLVRRRGQEARLRCSPMKGHSHVYWYRQLPEEGLKFMVYLQKENIIDESGMPKERFSAEFPKEGPSILRIQQVVRGDSAAYFCASSAGLASTDTQYFGPGTRLTVL.

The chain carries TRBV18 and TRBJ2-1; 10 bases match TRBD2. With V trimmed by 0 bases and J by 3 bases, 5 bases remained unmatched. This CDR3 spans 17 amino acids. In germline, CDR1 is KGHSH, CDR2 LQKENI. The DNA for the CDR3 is TGTGCCAGCTCACCACCTCAGCGGGGGGGAATCTACAATGAGCAGTTCTTC. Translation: CASSPPQRGGIYNEQFF.